This T cell receptor beta chain was recorded in a study of vaccination effects on CD4 cells after COVID-19. At the level of the study: Participants received two doses of either the BNT162b2 or mRNA-1273 vaccine.

The data were produced by immunoSEQ multiplex PCR, yet TCRdb's version contains in-frame clones alone and is incomplete. The sample yields 20,000 to 30,000 clones, 65% to 85% seen once. With the ViraFEST assay, the study expanded antigen-specific CD4+ T cells using viral peptide pools, then sequenced them. Isolating CD4+ T cells followed less than 12 days of culture. Infection dated between March and December 2020, before the Alpha, Beta and Delta variants reached the United States. Germline V gene data show CDR1 as SGHRS and CDR2 as YFSETQ. The ends lost 0 bases at V and 5 bases at J; junction bases unmatched: 4. This CDR3 is built from 14 residues. With respect to this clone: Its specificity is unknown.

Study-wide findings and caveats: At late timepoints after vaccination, vaccine- and infection-induced clones shrank markedly.

The V call is TRBV5-1, the J call TRBJ1-2; 7 bases align to TRBD1. Sample: CD4+ T cells from PBMCs cultured with SARS-CoV-2 spike peptides, taken before COVID-19 vaccination. The TCR sequence derives from a human donor who had a prior SARS-CoV-2 infection. The CDR3 loop is CASSLDTGAYGYTF. DNA for the CDR3: TGCGCCAGCAGCTTGGATACAGGGGCGTATGGCTACACCTTC.